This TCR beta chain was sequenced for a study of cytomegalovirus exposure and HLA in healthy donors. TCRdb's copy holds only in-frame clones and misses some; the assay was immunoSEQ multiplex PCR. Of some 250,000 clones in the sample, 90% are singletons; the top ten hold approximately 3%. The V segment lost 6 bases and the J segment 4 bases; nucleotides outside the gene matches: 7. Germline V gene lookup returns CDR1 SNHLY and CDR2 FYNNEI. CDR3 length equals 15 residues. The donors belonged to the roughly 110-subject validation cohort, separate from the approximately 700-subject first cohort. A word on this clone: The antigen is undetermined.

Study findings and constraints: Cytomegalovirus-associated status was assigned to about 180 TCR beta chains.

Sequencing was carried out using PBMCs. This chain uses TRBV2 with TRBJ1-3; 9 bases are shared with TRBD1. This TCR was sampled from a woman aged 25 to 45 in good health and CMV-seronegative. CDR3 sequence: CASREGQGDGNTIYF. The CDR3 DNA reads TGTGCCAGCAGAGAGGGACAGGGTGACGGAAACACCATATATTTT.